The 20 T cell receptor beta chains presented below share a single source sample, sequenced in a study of post-analysis software for immune sequencing data. cDNA libraries for TCR beta contained unique molecular identifiers. TCRdb ran MiXCR on the PCR reads and lists one entry per CDR3 protein. The data contain more than 500,000 distinct CDR3 sequences, 30% to 40% of them singletons. These receptors' targets are unknown. Study-wide results and caveats: Patients used about 5 TRBV segments, including TRBV5-6, TRBV5-1 and TRBV20-1, more often than controls.

Sequenced: blood. These receptor sequences come from a girl aged 2 to 17 with multiple sclerosis.

The chain employs TRBV7-9 and TRBJ1-4; D unresolved. The CDR3 spans 14 residues. The germline V and J ends were trimmed by 2 bases and 3 bases, with 7 bases remaining between them. CDR1 SEHNR and CDR2 FQNEAQ come from the germline V gene (reference sequence). CDR3 in DNA: TGTGCCAGCAGCTTACCGGGTCCTAATGAAAAACTGTTTTTT. It encodes CASSLPGPNEKLFF.

The V call is TRBV27, the J call TRBJ1-1, with 7 bases that match TRBD1. This CDR3 has 16 residues. Germline values: CDR1 MNHEY, CDR2 SMNVEV (reference sequence). V lost 3 bases and J lost 2; bases outside the gene matches: 9. This CDR3 reads CASSFRQGVLNTEAFF. The CDR3, as DNA: TGTGCCAGCAGTTTCCGACAGGGCGTATTAAACACTGAAGCTTTCTTT.

The chain couples TRBV12-3 or TRBV12-4 to TRBJ2-2; D call uncertain. This CDR3 has 13 amino acids. V was trimmed by 11 bases and J by 1 base, leaving 11 bases between them. The CDR3 here is CAVDVRNTGELFF. In DNA form, the CDR3 reads TGTGCCGTCGATGTACGGAACACCGGGGAGCTGTTTTTT.

This clonotype was picked up a small number of times. J is TRBJ2-3 and V is TRBV10-3, with TRBD1 identical over 8 bases. From germline, CDR1 is ENHRY and CDR2 SYGVKD. The J segment lost 4 bases and the V segment lost 0 bases, leaving 9 bases of the junction unmatched. The CDR3 contains 17 residues. The CDR3 nucleotides read TGTGCCATCAGTGAGTCGTCTGGCAGGGGGCCAGCAGATACGCAGTATTTT. Translated, it gives CAISESSGRGPADTQYF.

In DNA form, the CDR3 reads TGCGCCAGCAGCCCGACGGGGTTCACAGATACGCAGTATTTT. Translated, it gives CASSPTGFTDTQYF. V and J are TRBV5-1 and TRBJ2-3; TRBD2 might be the D (5 bases). The V end was cut by 4 bases, the J end by 2 bases, with 11 bases between. Germline loops: CDR1 SGHRS, CDR2 YFSETQ. The CDR3 contains 14 residues.

This clonotype appeared a single time. The chain employs TRBV18 and TRBJ2-5, with D possibly being TRBD1 or TRBD2 (5 bases each). TRBJ2-7 matches the DNA end more closely, so the J call is doubtful. The CDR3 has 15 amino acids. Germline CDR1 KGHSH, CDR2 LQKENI. This CDR3 is CASSPGAWDGDEQYF. The CDR3 nucleotides read TGTGCCAGCTCACCAGGGGCGTGGGACGGGGACGAGCAGTACTTC.

This clonotype was counted a few times. The chain has TRBV6-1 and TRBJ2-5; unclear D gene. This CDR3 has 14 residues. Trimming stripped 0 bases from V and 2 bases from J, with 7 bases between. The germline V gene encodes CDR1 MNHNS and CDR2 SASEGT. CDR3 amino acids: CASSEAGSQETQYF. CDR3 DNA sequence: TGTGCCAGCAGTGAAGCAGGTAGTCAAGAGACCCAGTACTTC.

This clonotype was seen more than once but under ten times. V and J are TRBV9 and TRBJ2-1; tentatively, D is TRBD1 (7 bases). Germline assignment: CDR1 SGDLS and CDR2 YYNGEE. V lost 4 bases and J lost 7, with 24 bases in between. The CDR3 has 17 residues. The CDR3 is CASSPRSGGLLQNEQFF. The CDR3 DNA reads as TGTGCCAGCAGCCCACGCTCAGGGGGGTTACTACAAAATGAGCAGTTCTTC.

The genes are TRBV6-5 and TRBJ1-4, with D maybe TRBD1 (5 bases). The CDR3 covers 13 residues. Trimming took off 4 bases at V and 8 bases at J, with 11 bases between the two ends. CDR1 is MNHEY and CDR2 is SVGAGI in the germline V gene. CDR3 in amino acids: CASSWQAGEKLFF. The CDR3 coding sequence is TGTGCCAGCAGTTGGCAGGCAGGGGAAAAACTGTTTTTT.

The V call is TRBV5-8, the J call TRBJ1-5; D gene uncertain. This CDR3 is 13 amino acids long. The germline V gene encodes CDR1 SGHTS and CDR2 YDEGEE. V gave up 4 bases and J gave up 4 bases, with 9 bases separating them. The CDR3 reads CASSRTGNQPQHF. The CDR3 coding sequence is TGTGCCAGCAGCCGGACTGGGAATCAGCCCCAGCATTTT.

V gene TRBV5-1 combines with J gene TRBJ2-3; the match to TRBD1 covers 10 bases. V lost 5 bases and J lost 4; bases outside the gene matches: 1. This CDR3 is 13 amino acids long. Germline V gene sequence: CDR1 SGHRS, CDR2 YFSETQ. CDR3 protein: CASRGQGADTQYF. The CDR3, as DNA: TGCGCCAGCAGAGGACAGGGGGCAGATACGCAGTATTTT.

The chain joins TRBV10-1 to TRBJ2-1; 14 nucleotides align to TRBD2. Looked up from germline, CDR1 is WNHNN and CDR2 is SYGVQD (reference sequence). V lost 7 bases to trimming and J lost 9 bases; unmatched junction nucleotides: 8. The CDR3 is 15 amino acids. This CDR3 reads CASTSGTSGGSEQFF. The CDR3 nucleotides read TGCGCCAGCACCAGCGGGACTAGCGGGGGAAGTGAGCAGTTCTTC.

The chain recombines TRBV18 with TRBJ2-5, with D unclear. V was shortened by 3 bases and J by 5 bases, with 13 bases between the two germline ends. The CDR3 is 14 residues long. Germline CDR1 reads KGHSH; CDR2 reads LQKENI. CDR3 region: CASSPRQNGETQYF. As DNA, the CDR3 is TGTGCCAGCTCACCTAGACAAAATGGGGAGACCCAGTACTTC.

In its sample, this clonotype was seen a few times. The V gene is TRBV6-1, the J gene TRBJ1-6; D remains unclear. The CDR3 totals 13 residues. Germline loops: CDR1 MNHNS, CDR2 SASEGT. V was cut by 4 bases and J by 8 bases, with 9 bases left in between. CDR3 coding DNA: TGTGCCAGCAGTGGTCCAGGAGATTCACCCCTCCACTTT. Amino acid sequence: CASSGPGDSPLHF.

This clonotype has a handful of counts. V usage is TRBV7-8 and J usage is TRBJ2-7; D is unclear. The assigned J gene may be wrong: the sequence end matches TRBJ2-5 better. This CDR3 spans 11 amino acids. CDR1 and CDR2 from the germline V gene are SGHVS and FQNEAQ. The CDR3 nucleotides are TGTGCCAGCAGTCAGATACAGACCCAGTACTTC. Translation gives CASSQIQTQYF.

The V and J genes are TRBV2 and TRBJ2-7; TRBD2 is a possible D gene (6 bases). The tail of the sequence fits TRBJ2-4 better, so the J call may be wrong. Germline V gene lookup returns CDR1 SNHLY and CDR2 FYNNEI. CDR3 size: 15 residues. DNA of the CDR3: TGTGCCAGCAGCATGGAGGGTATAACCAAAAACATTCAGTACTTC. It translates to CASSMEGITKNIQYF.

The chain is built from TRBV3-1 and TRBJ2-1; D is perhaps TRBD2 (6 bases). V dropped 2 bases and J dropped 8 bases, with 19 bases sitting between them. The CDR3 extends over 16 amino acids. CDR1 and CDR2 from the germline V gene are LGHDT and YNNKEL (reference sequence). The CDR3 here is CASSQRWGGVLYEQFF. The CDR3 nucleotides read TGTGCCAGCAGCCAAAGATGGGGCGGGGTGTTGTATGAGCAGTTCTTC.

This sequence joins TRBV28 and TRBJ2-2; TRBD2 matches 7 bases. The V segment lost 8 bases and the J segment 5 bases; nucleotides outside the gene matches: 11. This CDR3 contains 15 residues. Germline-derived CDR1 and CDR2 are MDHEN and SYDVKM. CDR3 DNA: TGTGCCAGCCTCCGCGGCGGGGAGGGAACCGGGGAGCTGTTTTTT. Protein sequence: CASLRGGEGTGELFF.

This chain links TRBV7-9 with TRBJ2-7; D perhaps matches TRBD2 (7 bases). Trimming cost V 2 bases and J 0 bases, with 20 bases left between them. Germline V lookup: CDR1 SEHNR, CDR2 FQNEAQ (reference sequence). This CDR3 is built from 18 residues. The CDR3 reads CASSLPHHSGGDSYEQYF. The CDR3 bases are TGTGCCAGCAGCTTACCCCATCATTCGGGGGGCGACTCCTACGAGCAGTACTTC.

This clonotype has a handful of counts. V is TRBV28 and J is TRBJ1-2; 11 nucleotides align to TRBD1. The CDR3 has 14 amino acids. V shed 5 bases and J 8 bases; nucleotides not matched to a gene: 7. Germline V gene data show CDR1 as MDHEN and CDR2 as SYDVKM. In DNA form, the CDR3 reads TGTGCCAGCAGTGGCTGGACAGGGGGCATCGGCTACACCTTC. Protein: CASSGWTGGIGYTF.